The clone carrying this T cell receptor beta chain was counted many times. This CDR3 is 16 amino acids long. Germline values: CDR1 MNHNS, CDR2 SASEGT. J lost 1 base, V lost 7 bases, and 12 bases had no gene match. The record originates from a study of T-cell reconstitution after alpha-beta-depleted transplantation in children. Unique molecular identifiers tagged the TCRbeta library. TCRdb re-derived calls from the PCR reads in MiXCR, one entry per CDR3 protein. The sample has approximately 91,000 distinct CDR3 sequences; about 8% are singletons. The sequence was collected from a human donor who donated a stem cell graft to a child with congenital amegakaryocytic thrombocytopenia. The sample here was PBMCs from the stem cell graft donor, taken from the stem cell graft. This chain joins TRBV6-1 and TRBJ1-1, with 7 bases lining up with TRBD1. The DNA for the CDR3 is TGTGCCAGCAAACGAATACAGGGGAGGGGGAACACTGAAGCTTTCTTT. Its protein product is CASKRIQGRGNTEAFF.